The next 18 T cell receptor beta chains were all read from a single sample in a study of T cell changes during pregnancy in multiple sclerosis. Assay used: immunoSEQ multiplex PCR; TCRdb lists only in-frame clones, some missing. The table has around 92,000 clones, 90% to 95% seen once; the top ten hold over 3.5%. Sample: peripheral blood, taken in the first trimester of pregnancy. All receptors come from a female donor with multiple sclerosis, enrolled in a pregnancy study.

This clone was found once. The V call is TRBV27, the J call TRBJ1-1, with 7 bases fitting TRBD1. CDR1 is MNHEY, CDR2 SMNVEV, per germline (reference sequence). CDR3 size: 13 residues. With 5 bases clipped from V and 10 bases from J, the junction kept 10 bases outside the gene matches. The CDR3 reads CASSPFTGVTAFF. The CDR3 DNA follows: TGTGCCAGCAGTCCTTTTACAGGGGTGACAGCTTTCTTT.

This clone was seen just once. This chain joins TRBV5-1 and TRBJ2-3; 12 positions agree with TRBD2. Germline assignment: CDR1 SGHRS and CDR2 YFSETQ. CDR3 length: 17 residues. V was pared by 4 bases and J by 7 bases, with 13 bases of the junction left unmatched. This CDR3 reads CASSLQSTSGGRYTQYF. The CDR3, as DNA: TGCGCCAGCAGCCTCCAATCAACTAGCGGGGGGAGATATACGCAGTATTTT.

The chain uses TRBV18 and TRBJ1-2, with TRBD1 matching 8 bases. The V gene end was trimmed by 3 bases and the J gene end by 3 bases; junction bases not matched to a gene: 9. The germline V gene has CDR1 KGHSH and CDR2 LQKENI. There are 16 residues in the CDR3. CDR3: CASSPETRTGHYGYTF. DNA of the CDR3: TGTGCCAGCTCACCCGAAACTAGGACAGGGCACTATGGCTACACCTTC.

This sequence joins TRBV13 and TRBJ1-2; D unresolved. The CDR3 extends over 15 amino acids. Germline loops: CDR1 PRHDT, CDR2 FYEKMQ (reference sequence). V was shortened by 2 bases and J by 4 bases, with 14 bases between the two germline ends. In nucleotides, the CDR3 is TGTGCCAGCAGCTTAAGGTCTGGAGCTGGCTATGGCTACACCTTC. Amino acids: CASSLRSGAGYGYTF.

The chain is built from TRBV7-6 and TRBJ1-1; TRBD1 aligns across 8 bases. Trimming took 3 bases from V and 4 from J; bases not matched to a gene: 7. CDR1 and CDR2 (germline): SGHVS, FNYEAQ. The CDR3 runs 15 residues. CDR3 residues: CASSFQTGELTEAFF. DNA of the CDR3: TGTGCCAGCAGCTTCCAGACAGGGGAGCTCACTGAAGCTTTCTTT.

In DNA form, the CDR3 reads TGTGCCAGCTCACCTAGAGGCGCAGGGGACAGCGTGACGGGAAACACCATATATTTT. This codes for CASSPRGAGDSVTGNTIYF. The chain links TRBV18 to TRBJ1-3, with 7 positions matching TRBD1. This CDR3 comprises 19 residues. Looked up from germline, CDR1 is KGHSH and CDR2 is LQKENI. With V trimmed by 3 bases and J by 4 bases, 18 bases remained unmatched.

Judged by abundance, this clone is medium-sized. The V gene is TRBV2, the J gene TRBJ1-2; D uncertain. Germline lookup yields CDR1 SNHLY and CDR2 FYNNEI. CDR3 size: 11 residues. Trimming took off 8 bases at V and 5 bases at J, with 9 bases between the two ends. CDR3 protein: CASPGGYGYTF. The DNA for the CDR3 is TGTGCCAGCCCGGGAGGGTATGGCTACACCTTC. Filled out from reference TRBV2 and TRBJ1-2, the complete variable domain reads EPEVTQTPSHQVTQMGQEVILRCVPISNHLYFYWYRQILGQKVEFLVSFYNNEISEKSEIFDDQFSVERPDGSNFTLKIRSTKLEDSAMYFCASPGGYGYTFGSGTRLTVV.

The chain employs TRBV15 and TRBJ2-7; TRBD1 matches 8 bases. This CDR3 comprises 13 residues. Germline CDR1 and CDR2: LNHNV and YYDKDF (reference sequence). Unmatched junction bases numbered 6, after V lost 11 bases and J lost 0 bases. CDR3 residues: CAAGQANSYEQYF. The CDR3 DNA is TGTGCCGCGGGACAGGCGAACTCCTACGAGCAGTACTTC.

This chain connects TRBV2 to TRBJ1-1; no clear D gene. V was clipped by 9 bases and J by 0 bases, with 11 bases between them. This CDR3 is built from 13 residues. CDR1 SNHLY and CDR2 FYNNEI come from the germline V gene. The CDR3 DNA follows: TGTGCCAGTCCTATCCCCATGAACACTGAAGCTTTCTTT. Translating gives CASPIPMNTEAFF.

This chain connects TRBV15 to TRBJ2-3; 7 positions agree with TRBD2. There are 16 residues in the CDR3. Germline V gene sequence: CDR1 LNHNV, CDR2 YYDKDF (reference sequence). V lost 3 bases to trimming and J lost 1 base; unmatched junction nucleotides: 7. CDR3 amino acids: CATSSRLAGGTDTQYF. The CDR3 DNA reads as TGTGCCACCAGCAGCAGACTAGCCGGGGGCACAGATACGCAGTATTTT.

This rearrangement joins TRBV18 to TRBJ1-2; D perhaps matches TRBD1 (6 bases). Trimming removed 3 bases at V and 3 bases at J, with 14 bases between. This CDR3 has 15 amino acids. Germline V gene lookup returns CDR1 KGHSH and CDR2 LQKENI. CDR3: CASSPQGILDYGYTF. As DNA, the CDR3 is TGTGCCAGCTCACCGCAGGGGATACTCGACTATGGCTACACCTTC.

The J gene is TRBJ2-3, the V gene TRBV5-4, with D tentatively TRBD1 (6 bases). CDR3 length equals 15 residues. Trimming removed 4 bases at V and 3 bases at J, with 15 bases between. CDR1 and CDR2 from the germline V gene are SGHNT and YYREEE (reference sequence). The CDR3 DNA follows: TGTGCCAGCAGCGCCACTACCACAGGGACAGATACGCAGTATTTT. It yields the protein CASSATTTGTDTQYF.

In DNA, the CDR3 is TGTGCCAGCAGTGGGCAGGGATTAGGAAAACTGTTTTTT. It encodes CASSGQGLGKLFF. The chain has TRBV27 and TRBJ1-4; the D gene is possibly TRBD1 (5 bases). Germline V gives CDR1 MNHEY, CDR2 SMNVEV (reference sequence). With 5 bases removed from V and 10 bases from J, the gap between germline ends came to 14 bases. The CDR3 covers 13 residues. Full variable domain (remainder filled in from reference TRBV27 and TRBJ1-4): EAQVTQNPRYLITVTGKKLTVTCSQNMNHEYMSWYRQDPGLGLRQIYYSMNVEVTDKGDVPEGYKVSRKEKRNFPLILESPSPNQTSLYFCASSGQGLGKLFFGSGTQLSVL.

This chain links TRBV14 with TRBJ1-4; D is possibly TRBD1 (5 bases). V gave up 4 bases and J gave up 14 bases, with 20 bases separating them. The CDR3 has 14 residues. The germline V gene encodes CDR1 SGHDN and CDR2 FVKESK. As DNA, the CDR3 is TGTGCCAGCAGCCTTGGGGCAGGCTCGGTGATCCTGTTTTTT. Translation: CASSLGAGSVILFF.

The chain employs TRBV27 and TRBJ2-2, with D tentatively TRBD1 (5 bases). Germline values: CDR1 MNHEY, CDR2 SMNVEV (reference sequence). Trimming took off 4 bases at V and 6 bases at J, with 12 bases between the two ends. This CDR3 contains 14 residues. For the CDR3, the DNA is TGTGCCAGCAGTTCAGGGTCGGTCCCCGGGGAGCTGTTTTTT. As protein: CASSSGSVPGELFF.

The chain is built from TRBV29-1 and TRBJ1-2; D not resolved. This CDR3 is built from 12 residues. Germline assignment: CDR1 SQVTM and CDR2 ANQGSEA. Trimming pared 4 bases from V and 3 bases from J, leaving 9 bases between. CDR3 sequence: CSVVEGDYGYTF. The CDR3, as DNA: TGCAGCGTTGTCGAGGGAGACTATGGCTACACCTTC.

The rearrangement uses TRBV2 and TRBJ2-4, with D possibly matching TRBD1 (9 bases). CDR3 length equals 18 residues. Germline V lookup: CDR1 SNHLY, CDR2 FYNNEI. V was shortened by 8 bases and J by 0 bases, with 23 bases between the two germline ends. CDR3 sequence (DNA): TGTGCCAGCCTGGGGGGGACAGGGACTAGTCTAGCCAAAAACATTCAGTACTTC. Its translation: CASLGGTGTSLAKNIQYF. The entire variable domain, with the rest obtained from reference TRBV2 and TRBJ2-4, is as follows: EPEVTQTPSHQVTQMGQEVILRCVPISNHLYFYWYRQILGQKVEFLVSFYNNEISEKSEIFDDQFSVERPDGSNFTLKIRSTKLEDSAMYFCASLGGTGTSLAKNIQYFGAGTRLSVL.

The rearrangement joins TRBV6-5 to TRBJ2-7; 9 bases fit TRBD1. J gave up 1 base and V 5 bases, and 3 bases lay outside the gene matches. Germline V lookup: CDR1 MNHEY, CDR2 SVGAGI. This CDR3 contains 14 residues. The CDR3 reads CASSRTGVSYEQYF. The CDR3 bases are TGTGCCAGCAGTCGGACAGGGGTGTCCTACGAGCAGTACTTC.